The 15 T cell receptor beta chains presented below share a single source sample, sequenced in a study of beta chain features in type 1 diabetes. The isolated RNA, all of it, was reverse transcribed, so expressed TCRB transcripts were what got sequenced. The repertoire was sequenced with immunoSEQ multiplex PCR; TCRdb's copy has only in-frame clones and lacks some. The table shows 310,000 or so clones, with around 8% occurring only once. The sequencing input was central memory CD4+ T cells from blood. These receptors were collected from a young woman in good health.

This clone was found many times. The V gene is TRBV29-1, the J gene TRBJ1-1; D is undetermined. V lost 6 bases, J lost 5 bases, and 10 bases lay in between. The CDR3 consists of 11 residues. Germline V gene data show CDR1 as SQVTM and CDR2 as ANQGSEA. In DNA, the CDR3 is TGCAGCGTCCTTGGGCAGACTGAAGCTTTCTTT. Residues: CSVLGQTEAFF. Based on the CDR3 plus reference TRBV29-1 and TRBJ1-1, the full variable domain is SAVISQKPSRDICQRGTSLTIQCQVDSQVTMMFWYRQQPGQSLTLIATANQGSEATYESGFVIDKFPISRPNLTFSTLTVSNMSPEDSSIYLCSVLGQTEAFFGQGTRLTVV.

This clone was picked up a small number of times. The V and J genes are TRBV7-2 and TRBJ2-3; unclear D gene. This CDR3 is 14 amino acids long. The germline V gene has CDR1 SGHTA and CDR2 FQGNSA. Trimming stripped 2 bases from V and 3 bases from J, with 9 bases between. The CDR3 nucleotides are TGTGCCAGCAGCTTAAGTGCGACGACAGATACGCAGTATTTT. This gives the protein CASSLSATTDTQYF.

This clone showed up many times. This chain uses TRBV2 with TRBJ1-1, with 7 nucleotides matching TRBD1. Unmatched junction bases numbered 8, after V lost 6 bases and J lost 1 base. This CDR3 region has 15 residues. Germline V CDR1 and CDR2: SNHLY, FYNNEI. CDR3 DNA: TGTGCCAGCAGGAACCGGGACAGAGGGAACACTGAAGCTTTCTTT. Translating gives CASRNRDRGNTEAFF.

This clone showed up just a few times. The chain has TRBV2 and TRBJ2-7; TRBD1 aligns across 10 bases. CDR1 SNHLY and CDR2 FYNNEI come from the germline V gene. The CDR3 loop spans 14 amino acids. J lost 3 bases, V lost 4 bases, and 3 bases had no gene match. In DNA, the CDR3 is TGTGCCAGCAGTGCGGACAGGGGGTTCTACGAGCAGTACTTC. It specifies CASSADRGFYEQYF.

A few counts support this clone. The V and J genes are TRBV4-3 and TRBJ1-4; 7 nucleotides align to TRBD1. The ends lost 3 bases at V and 6 bases at J; junction bases unmatched: 10. The CDR3 covers 16 residues. Germline V gene lookup returns CDR1 LGHNA and CDR2 YSLEER. The CDR3 protein is CASSQTPGGAHEKLFF. CDR3 nucleotide sequence: TGCGCCAGCAGCCAGACGCCAGGGGGGGCACATGAAAAACTGTTTTTT.

The chain carries TRBV7-9 and TRBJ2-7; D is possibly TRBD1 or TRBD2 (5 bases each). Germline V CDR1 and CDR2: SEHNR, FQNEAQ (reference sequence). Trimming left V 4 bases short and J 0 bases short, with 16 bases between. This CDR3 is built from 16 residues. The CDR3 nucleotides are TGTGCCAGCAGCTCCTCCGGGACCACCGGCTCCTACGAGCAGTACTTC. Residues: CASSSSGTTGSYEQYF.

The V call is TRBV6-1, the J call TRBJ2-3; TRBD2 is a possible D gene (6 bases). From germline, CDR1 is MNHNS and CDR2 SASEGT. This CDR3 comprises 17 residues. The V and J ends lost 0 bases and 3 bases respectively, with 16 bases between them. The CDR3 here is CASSEAVGSGKTDTQYF. CDR3 coding DNA: TGTGCCAGCAGTGAAGCGGTTGGTAGCGGAAAAACAGATACGCAGTATTTT.

This CDR3 reads CASSSVTGGTGELFF. DNA of the CDR3: TGTGCCAGCAGCTCTGTGACAGGGGGCACCGGGGAGCTGTTTTTT. The rearrangement links TRBV7-6 to TRBJ2-2; TRBD1 aligns across 9 bases. This CDR3 has 15 residues. Germline CDR1 and CDR2: SGHVS and FNYEAQ. The V gene end was trimmed by 4 bases and the J gene end by 4 bases; junction bases not matched to a gene: 4.

This clone has at least ten counts. This chain links TRBV7-9 with TRBJ2-3; TRBD1 matches 12 bases. The CDR3 covers 14 residues. Per germline, CDR1 SEHNR and CDR2 FQNEAQ (reference sequence). V dropped 6 bases and J dropped 6; count of bases not matched to a gene: 4. The CDR3 spells CASSRDRGPDTQYF. The DNA of the CDR3 is TGTGCCAGCAGTCGGGACAGGGGGCCGGATACGCAGTATTTT. Supplemented by reference TRBV7-9 and TRBJ2-3, the full variable domain reads DTGVSQNPRHKITKRGQNVTFRCDPISEHNRLYWYRQTLGQGPEFLTYFQNEAQLEKSRLLSDRFSAERPKGSFSTLEIQRTEQGDSAMYLCASSRDRGPDTQYFGPGTRLTVL.

This clone was found many times. V is TRBV20-1 and J is TRBJ2-7; D call uncertain. Trimming removed 4 bases from V and 4 bases from J, with 5 bases in between. Per the germline V gene, CDR1 is DFQATT and CDR2 is SNEGSKA (reference sequence). This CDR3 is built from 10 residues. The CDR3 reads CSANSYEQYF. Here the CDR3 DNA reads TGCAGTGCTAATTCGTACGAGCAGTACTTC.

Written as DNA, the CDR3 is TGTGCCAGCAGCACGGGACTAGCGGGAGTGGGTGAGACCCAGTACTTC. The encoded protein is CASSTGLAGVGETQYF. The chain is built from TRBV9 and TRBJ2-5, with 14 positions matching TRBD2. Germline CDR1 SGDLS, CDR2 YYNGEE. Trimming cost V 4 bases and J 5 bases; bases outside gene matches: 7. CDR3 length: 16 residues.

V is TRBV20-1 and J is TRBJ2-1; D is undetermined. V was pared by 2 bases and J by 9 bases, with 8 bases between. Looked up from germline, CDR1 is DFQATT and CDR2 is SNEGSKA (reference sequence). The CDR3 spans 11 residues. CDR3 in amino acids: CSARPGAEQFF. The CDR3 DNA sequence: TGCAGTGCTAGACCTGGCGCTGAGCAGTTCTTC.

This chain connects TRBV28 to TRBJ2-6, with D possibly being TRBD1 (5 bases). Trimming cost V 5 bases and J 3 bases, with 14 bases left between them. Germline V gene data show CDR1 as MDHEN and CDR2 as SYDVKM. The CDR3 extends over 16 amino acids. CDR3 amino acids: CASSTPPGFGANVLTF. DNA for the CDR3: TGTGCCAGCAGTACCCCTCCAGGGTTTGGGGCCAACGTCCTGACTTTC.

The rearrangement joins TRBV2 to TRBJ2-7; D remains unclear. This CDR3 comprises 11 residues. Germline-derived CDR1 and CDR2 are SNHLY and FYNNEI. Trimming removed 4 bases from V and 3 bases from J, with 4 bases in between. CDR3 DNA: TGTGCCAGCAGTGGAATCTACGAGCAGTACTTC. Its translation: CASSGIYEQYF.

This clone appeared many times. The gene calls are TRBV7-9 and TRBJ2-5, with TRBD2 matching 13 bases. This CDR3 spans 17 amino acids. The V segment lost 5 bases and the J segment 0 bases; nucleotides outside the gene matches: 6. Germline loops: CDR1 SEHNR, CDR2 FQNEAQ (reference sequence). The CDR3 sequence: CASSRGLAGPYQETQYF. In DNA, the CDR3 is TGTGCCAGCAGCAGGGGACTAGCGGGACCGTACCAAGAGACCCAGTACTTC.